Below are 18 T cell receptor beta chains sequenced from a single sample in a study of blood T cell repertoires in COVID-19. Sequenced by immunoSEQ multiplex PCR; TCRdb stores in-frame clones only, minus some. The top ten hold approximately 1.8% of the sample, which has roughly 300,000 clones, 89% seen once. The sample was peripheral blood. The origin of the receptors is a woman aged 25 to 39 with COVID-19, enrolled during active disease.

Worth noting for this clone: Other DNA sequences of this sample code for an identical CDR3. The chain links TRBV3-1 (or the pseudogene TRBV3-2) to TRBJ2-2; no reliable D call. Trimming removed 2 bases from V and 3 bases from J, with 4 bases in between. The CDR3 is made up of 13 amino acids. Germline V lookup: CDR1 LGHDT, CDR2 YNNKEL (reference sequence). The DNA for the CDR3 is TGTGCCAGCAGCCAACGTGACACCGGGGAGCTGTTTTTT. Its translation is CASSQRDTGELFF.

This chain uses TRBV6-5 with TRBJ2-1, with D possibly matching TRBD1 (5 bases). There are 12 residues in the CDR3. V was cut by 4 bases and J by 12 bases, with 13 bases left in between. Germline loops: CDR1 MNHEY, CDR2 SVGAGI. The CDR3 spells CASSLRGGGQFF. Written as DNA, the CDR3 is TGTGCCAGCAGTTTAAGGGGTGGTGGGCAGTTCTTC.

The chain is built from TRBV5-1 and TRBJ2-5, with D perhaps TRBD1 (6 bases). From germline, CDR1 is SGHRS and CDR2 YFSETQ. V shed 1 base and J shed 1 base, with 11 bases lying between them. The CDR3 covers 15 residues. DNA for the CDR3: TGCGCCAGCAGCTTGTCCACAGGGCCCCAAGAGACCCAGTACTTC. Its protein product is CASSLSTGPQETQYF. The whole variable domain, filled in from reference TRBV5-1 and TRBJ2-5, reads KAGVTQTPRYLIKTRGQQVTLSCSPISGHRSVSWYQQTPGQGLQFLFEYFSETQRNKGNFPGRFSGRQFSNSRSEMNVSTLELGDSALYLCASSLSTGPQETQYFGPGTRLLVL.

This rearrangement joins TRBV29-1 to TRBJ2-5; TRBD1 matches 7 bases. The CDR3 runs 13 residues. V shed 0 bases and J 3 bases; nucleotides not matched to a gene: 1. Germline lookup yields CDR1 SQVTM and CDR2 ANQGSEA. The CDR3, as DNA: TGCAGCGTTGAAGAGGACAGGAAAGAGACCCAGTACTTC. Translated, it gives CSVEEDRKETQYF.

This chain connects TRBV29-1 to TRBJ1-1, with D possibly TRBD1 on 6 matching bases. The germline V gene has CDR1 SQVTM and CDR2 ANQGSEA. V shed 0 bases and J shed 5 bases, with 25 bases lying between them. The CDR3 extends over 18 amino acids. The DNA for the CDR3 is TGCAGCGTTGAAGATCCGTTGTTTGGGGGGGCGCGGGATACTGAAGCTTTCTTT. Encoded protein: CSVEDPLFGGARDTEAFF. Filled out from reference TRBV29-1 and TRBJ1-1, the complete variable domain reads SAVISQKPSRDICQRGTSLTIQCQVDSQVTMMFWYRQQPGQSLTLIATANQGSEATYESGFVIDKFPISRPNLTFSTLTVSNMSPEDSSIYLCSVEDPLFGGARDTEAFFGQGTRLTVV.

The genes are TRBV3-1 (or the pseudogene TRBV3-2) and TRBJ1-2; D perhaps matches TRBD1 (5 bases). Germline loops: CDR1 LGHDT, CDR2 YNNKEL (reference sequence). Trimming took 4 bases from V and 4 from J, leaving 10 bases between them. The CDR3 is made up of 13 amino acids. DNA of the CDR3: TGTGCCAGCAGCCTTGCGGGACCCTATGGCTACACCTTC. Translation: CASSLAGPYGYTF.

The gene calls are TRBV5-8 and TRBJ1-3; D might be TRBD1 (5 bases). Trimming left V 9 bases short and J 0 bases short, with 13 bases between. Germline CDR1 is SGHTS and CDR2 is YDEGEE. The CDR3 loop spans 14 amino acids. CDR3 sequence (DNA): TGTGCCACCACTACAGGACGCTCTGGAAACACCATATATTTT. Translated, it gives CATTTGRSGNTIYF.

This chain joins TRBV7-2 and TRBJ2-7; 8 bases agree with TRBD1. V gave up 2 bases and J gave up 5 bases; unmatched junction bases: 8. The germline CDR1 and CDR2 sequences are SGHTA and FQGNSA. This CDR3 comprises 15 residues. The CDR3 loop reads CASSLTSGGKDEQYF. CDR3 DNA sequence: TGTGCCAGCAGCTTAACGTCAGGGGGCAAGGACGAGCAGTACTTC.

The rearrangement joins TRBV19 to TRBJ2-3; the D gene is possibly TRBD1 (6 bases). This CDR3 comprises 13 residues. The V gene's germline CDR1 is LNHDA and CDR2 SQIVND (reference sequence). V was cut by 8 bases and J by 4 bases, with 13 bases left in between. The CDR3 is CASGLGGADTQYF. CDR3 sequence (DNA): TGTGCCAGTGGATTAGGGGGTGCAGATACGCAGTATTTT.

This clone has only a few counts. V is TRBV27 and J is TRBJ2-3; possible D gene TRBD2, 5 bases. Germline V gene data show CDR1 as MNHEY and CDR2 as SMNVEV (reference sequence). V lost 4 bases and J 2 bases, leaving 16 bases between the germline ends. The CDR3 has 16 residues. CDR3 loop: CASSSTQWGDTDTQYF. DNA for the CDR3: TGTGCCAGCAGTTCCACCCAGTGGGGAGACACAGATACGCAGTATTTT.

The chain employs TRBV19 and TRBJ1-6; TRBD1 agrees at 10 bases. From germline, CDR1 is LNHDA and CDR2 SQIVND (reference sequence). The CDR3 has 15 amino acids. V lost 5 bases to trimming and J lost 7 bases; unmatched junction nucleotides: 5. The CDR3 sequence is CASSGGTGVNSPLHF. In nucleotides, the CDR3 is TGTGCCAGTAGTGGCGGGACAGGGGTGAATTCACCCCTCCACTTT.

The chain is built from TRBV6-5 and TRBJ2-2; 8 nucleotides agree with TRBD1. CDR1 and CDR2 (germline): MNHEY, SVGAGI. J was trimmed by 4 bases and V by 7 bases; bases with no gene match: 5. This CDR3 has 14 amino acids. In DNA form, the CDR3 reads TGTGCCAGCACAGGGGGCGCGGGCACCGGGGAGCTGTTTTTT. This translates into CASTGGAGTGELFF.

This clone appeared once. The rearrangement uses TRBV6-4 and TRBJ2-2, with D perhaps matching TRBD1 (5 bases). CDR1 is MRHNA, CDR2 SNTAGT, per germline. Trimming stripped 4 bases from V and 2 bases from J, with 14 bases between. The CDR3 has 16 residues. DNA for the CDR3: TGTGCCAGCAGTGTGAAGGGGTCCGTAAACACCGGGGAGCTGTTTTTT. It specifies CASSVKGSVNTGELFF.

This clone appeared a single time. This rearrangement joins TRBV10-3 to TRBJ1-1; perhaps TRBD1 as D (6 bases). The length of the CDR3 is 14 residues. The germline V gene encodes CDR1 ENHRY and CDR2 SYGVKD. V shed 7 bases and J shed 5 bases, with 17 bases lying between them. This CDR3 reads CAINTGSQRTEAFF. The CDR3 nucleotides read TGTGCCATCAATACAGGGTCACAGAGGACTGAAGCTTTCTTT.

This clone has only one observation. The rearrangement links TRBV7-9 to TRBJ1-4; D possibly corresponds to TRBD1 (5 bases). The V gene's germline CDR1 is SEHNR and CDR2 FQNEAQ (reference sequence). Between the trimmed V and J ends, which lost 5 bases and 5 bases, there was a span of 18 bases. CDR3 length equals 16 residues. The chain's CDR3 is CASSPPGGTGNEKLFF. In DNA, the CDR3 is TGTGCCAGCAGCCCACCTGGGGGGACGGGGAATGAAAAACTGTTTTTT.

In this sample, this clone turned up a few times. This chain connects TRBV7-2 to TRBJ1-2; TRBD1 aligns across 11 bases. The trim removed 5 bases at V and 5 bases at J, leaving 4 bases unmatched. The CDR3 extends over 14 amino acids. The germline V gene encodes CDR1 SGHTA and CDR2 FQGNSA. This CDR3 reads CASSQDRGPYGYTF. The DNA of the CDR3 is TGTGCCAGCAGCCAGGACAGGGGGCCTTATGGCTACACCTTC.

The genes are TRBV7-2 and TRBJ1-2; TRBD1 aligns across 8 bases. This CDR3 has 14 residues. Trimming removed 4 bases from V and 2 bases from J; junction bases left unmatched: 3. Per germline, CDR1 SGHTA and CDR2 FQGNSA. CDR3 DNA: TGTGCCAGCAGCTCGACAGGGGCGAACTATGGCTACACCTTC. Protein: CASSSTGANYGYTF.

This chain joins TRBV7-3 and TRBJ2-3; a weak D match, TRBD2 (6 bases). The CDR3 runs to 16 residues. Germline V CDR1 and CDR2: SGHTA, FQGTGA. V was pared by 4 bases and J by 2 bases, with 16 bases between. The CDR3 reads CASSSLALHDTDTQYF. The CDR3 bases are TGTGCCAGCAGCTCCCTAGCGCTACATGACACAGATACGCAGTATTTT.